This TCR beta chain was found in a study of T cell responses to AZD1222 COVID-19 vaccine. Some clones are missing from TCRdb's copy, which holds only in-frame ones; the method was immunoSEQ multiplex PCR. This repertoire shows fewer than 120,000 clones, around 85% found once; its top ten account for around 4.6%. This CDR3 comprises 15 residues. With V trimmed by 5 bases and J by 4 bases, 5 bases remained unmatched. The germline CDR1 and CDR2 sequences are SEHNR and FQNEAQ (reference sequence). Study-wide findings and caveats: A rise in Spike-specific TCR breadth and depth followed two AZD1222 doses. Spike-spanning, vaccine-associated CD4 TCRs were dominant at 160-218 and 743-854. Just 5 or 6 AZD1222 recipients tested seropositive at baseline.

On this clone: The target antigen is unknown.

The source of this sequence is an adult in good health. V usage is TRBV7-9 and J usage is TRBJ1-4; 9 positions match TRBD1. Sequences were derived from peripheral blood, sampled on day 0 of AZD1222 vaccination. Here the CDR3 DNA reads TGTGCCAGCAGCCTAATGGGACAGGGTAATGAAAAACTGTTTTTT. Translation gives CASSLMGQGNEKLFF.